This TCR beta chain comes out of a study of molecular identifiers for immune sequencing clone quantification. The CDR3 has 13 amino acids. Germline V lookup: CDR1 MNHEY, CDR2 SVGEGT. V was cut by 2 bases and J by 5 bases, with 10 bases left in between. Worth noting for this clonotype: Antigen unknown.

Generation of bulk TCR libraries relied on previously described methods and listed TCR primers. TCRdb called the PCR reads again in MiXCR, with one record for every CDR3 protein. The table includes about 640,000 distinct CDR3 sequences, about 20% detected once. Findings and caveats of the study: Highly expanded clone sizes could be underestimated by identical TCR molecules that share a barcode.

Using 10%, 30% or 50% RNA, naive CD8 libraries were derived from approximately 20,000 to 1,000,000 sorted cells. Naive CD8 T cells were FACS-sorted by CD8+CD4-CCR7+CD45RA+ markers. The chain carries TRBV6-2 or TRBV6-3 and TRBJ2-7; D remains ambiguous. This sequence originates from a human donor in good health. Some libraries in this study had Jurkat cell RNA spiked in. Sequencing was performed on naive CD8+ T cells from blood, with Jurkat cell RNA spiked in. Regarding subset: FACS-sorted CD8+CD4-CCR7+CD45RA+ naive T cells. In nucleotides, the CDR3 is TGTGCCAGCAGTTACGACGGGTGGAACGAGCAGTACTTC. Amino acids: CASSYDGWNEQYF.